What follows is one T cell receptor beta chain and its context. The source of the sample is a study of blood T cell repertoires in COVID-19. Study background: Specimens from acute and convalescent COVID-19 originated in the United States, Italy and Spain. PBMCs, B-cell-depleted T cells, or T cells were the source of the cDNA or gDNA that made up the material.

The V gene's germline CDR1 is MNHEY and CDR2 SVGAGI. The CDR3 has 13 amino acids. V lost 3 bases, J lost 5 bases, and 10 bases lay in between. In the authors' workflow: Amplification of reference gene primers provided the estimated nucleated cell counts. Repertoires were generated with immunoSEQ multiplex PCR, while TCRdb's copy carries only in-frame clones and drops some. V, J and clone size are taken as reported in that table, and D and trimming were inferred from the DNA itself. The sample holds 100,000 to 150,000 clones, more than 75% seen once. Material for sequencing was peripheral blood. This rearrangement joins TRBV6-5 to TRBJ1-1; D is undetermined. This receptor was obtained from a man aged 55 to 70 with acute or convalescent COVID-19. CDR3: CASSYGGKTEAFF. In DNA, the CDR3 is TGTGCCAGCAGTTATGGAGGGAAGACTGAAGCTTTCTTT.